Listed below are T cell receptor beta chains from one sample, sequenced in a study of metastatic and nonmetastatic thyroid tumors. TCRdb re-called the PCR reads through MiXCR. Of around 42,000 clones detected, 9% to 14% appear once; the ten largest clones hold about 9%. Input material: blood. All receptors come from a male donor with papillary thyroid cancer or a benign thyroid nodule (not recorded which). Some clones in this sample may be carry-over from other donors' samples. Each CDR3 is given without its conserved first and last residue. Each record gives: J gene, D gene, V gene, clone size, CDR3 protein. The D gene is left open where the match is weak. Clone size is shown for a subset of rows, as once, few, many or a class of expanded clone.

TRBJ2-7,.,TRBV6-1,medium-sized,ASSRDFRYEQY
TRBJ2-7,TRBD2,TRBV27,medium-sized,ASSFTSGTYEQY
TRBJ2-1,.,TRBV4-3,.,ASSQGGRNEQF
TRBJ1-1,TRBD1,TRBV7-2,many,ASSPNPGQGAPYNTEAF
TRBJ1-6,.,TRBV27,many,ASRLTGHNNSPLH
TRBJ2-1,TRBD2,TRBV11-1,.,ASSQKPGLAGGPRANEQF
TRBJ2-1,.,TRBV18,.,ASSPTKGGNEQF
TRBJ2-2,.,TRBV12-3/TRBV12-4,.,ASTKGGGELF
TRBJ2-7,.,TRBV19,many,ASNGQGLAYEQY
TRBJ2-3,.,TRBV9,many,ASGLPADTQY
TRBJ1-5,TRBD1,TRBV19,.,ASSMRSGGQPQH
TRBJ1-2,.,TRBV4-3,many,ASSQEAGYNYGYT
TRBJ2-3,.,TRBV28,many,ASTTEGYYSTDTQY
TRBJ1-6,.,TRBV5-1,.,ASTYRPGKDDSPLH
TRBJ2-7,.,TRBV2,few,VSSERHRSYEQY
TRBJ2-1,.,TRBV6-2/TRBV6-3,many,ASSYIPARRQDNEQF
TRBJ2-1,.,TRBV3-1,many,ASSQDLGGREQF
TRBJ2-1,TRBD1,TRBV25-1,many,ASSARQGPGAPNEQF
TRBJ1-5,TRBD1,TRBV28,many,ASSLSGQAYQPQH
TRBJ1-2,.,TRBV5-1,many,ASSLGQVDYGYT
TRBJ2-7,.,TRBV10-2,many,ASSEGYEQY
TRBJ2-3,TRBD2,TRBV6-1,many,ATTPWLADTDTQY
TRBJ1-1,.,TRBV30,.,AWSRRIVMNTEAF
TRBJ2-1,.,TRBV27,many,ATGSWGYNEQF
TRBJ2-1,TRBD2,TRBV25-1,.,ASSEWQRVVLAGVHDEQF
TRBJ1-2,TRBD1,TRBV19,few,ASSIRQGYGYT
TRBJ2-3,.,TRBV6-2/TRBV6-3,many,ASSYGASTDTQY
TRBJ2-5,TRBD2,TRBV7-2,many,ASSLMGGRNGETQY
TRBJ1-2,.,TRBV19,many,ASSARDPYGYT
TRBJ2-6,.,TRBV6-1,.,ASRSRGTGANVLT
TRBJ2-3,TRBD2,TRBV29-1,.,SVEGTSGFSTDTQY
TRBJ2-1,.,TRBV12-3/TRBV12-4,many,ASSLEWSKREQF
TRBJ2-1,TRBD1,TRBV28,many,ASSFRGTGNNEQF
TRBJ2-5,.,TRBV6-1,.,ASSRTWRLQETQY
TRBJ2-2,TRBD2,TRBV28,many,ASSFGGAGELF
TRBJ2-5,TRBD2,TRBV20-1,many,SARAGVEETQY
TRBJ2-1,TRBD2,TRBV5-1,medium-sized,ASSSGLAGWEQF
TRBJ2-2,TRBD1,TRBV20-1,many,SARFDRGLAGELF
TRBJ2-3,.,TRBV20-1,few,SAGRREEGTDTQY
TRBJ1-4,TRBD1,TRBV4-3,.,ASSQDRQGGDEKLF
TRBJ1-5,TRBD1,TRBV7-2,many,ASSLAGTVNQPQH
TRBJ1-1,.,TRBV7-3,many,ASSLLGGYTEAF
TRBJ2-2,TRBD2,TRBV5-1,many,ASSLASGLAGGPDTGELF
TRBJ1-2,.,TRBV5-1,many,ASTGPTGEGGYT
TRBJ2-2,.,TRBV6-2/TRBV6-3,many,ASSYSMNPGPRNTGELF
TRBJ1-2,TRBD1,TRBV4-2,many,ASSQPHAGGHNGYT
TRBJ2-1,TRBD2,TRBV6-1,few,ASIMLAGSLREQF
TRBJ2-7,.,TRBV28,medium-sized,ASSFPTGKLSYEQY
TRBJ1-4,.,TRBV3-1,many,ASGGTRREKLF
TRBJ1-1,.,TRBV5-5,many,ASSFGGWVDITEAF